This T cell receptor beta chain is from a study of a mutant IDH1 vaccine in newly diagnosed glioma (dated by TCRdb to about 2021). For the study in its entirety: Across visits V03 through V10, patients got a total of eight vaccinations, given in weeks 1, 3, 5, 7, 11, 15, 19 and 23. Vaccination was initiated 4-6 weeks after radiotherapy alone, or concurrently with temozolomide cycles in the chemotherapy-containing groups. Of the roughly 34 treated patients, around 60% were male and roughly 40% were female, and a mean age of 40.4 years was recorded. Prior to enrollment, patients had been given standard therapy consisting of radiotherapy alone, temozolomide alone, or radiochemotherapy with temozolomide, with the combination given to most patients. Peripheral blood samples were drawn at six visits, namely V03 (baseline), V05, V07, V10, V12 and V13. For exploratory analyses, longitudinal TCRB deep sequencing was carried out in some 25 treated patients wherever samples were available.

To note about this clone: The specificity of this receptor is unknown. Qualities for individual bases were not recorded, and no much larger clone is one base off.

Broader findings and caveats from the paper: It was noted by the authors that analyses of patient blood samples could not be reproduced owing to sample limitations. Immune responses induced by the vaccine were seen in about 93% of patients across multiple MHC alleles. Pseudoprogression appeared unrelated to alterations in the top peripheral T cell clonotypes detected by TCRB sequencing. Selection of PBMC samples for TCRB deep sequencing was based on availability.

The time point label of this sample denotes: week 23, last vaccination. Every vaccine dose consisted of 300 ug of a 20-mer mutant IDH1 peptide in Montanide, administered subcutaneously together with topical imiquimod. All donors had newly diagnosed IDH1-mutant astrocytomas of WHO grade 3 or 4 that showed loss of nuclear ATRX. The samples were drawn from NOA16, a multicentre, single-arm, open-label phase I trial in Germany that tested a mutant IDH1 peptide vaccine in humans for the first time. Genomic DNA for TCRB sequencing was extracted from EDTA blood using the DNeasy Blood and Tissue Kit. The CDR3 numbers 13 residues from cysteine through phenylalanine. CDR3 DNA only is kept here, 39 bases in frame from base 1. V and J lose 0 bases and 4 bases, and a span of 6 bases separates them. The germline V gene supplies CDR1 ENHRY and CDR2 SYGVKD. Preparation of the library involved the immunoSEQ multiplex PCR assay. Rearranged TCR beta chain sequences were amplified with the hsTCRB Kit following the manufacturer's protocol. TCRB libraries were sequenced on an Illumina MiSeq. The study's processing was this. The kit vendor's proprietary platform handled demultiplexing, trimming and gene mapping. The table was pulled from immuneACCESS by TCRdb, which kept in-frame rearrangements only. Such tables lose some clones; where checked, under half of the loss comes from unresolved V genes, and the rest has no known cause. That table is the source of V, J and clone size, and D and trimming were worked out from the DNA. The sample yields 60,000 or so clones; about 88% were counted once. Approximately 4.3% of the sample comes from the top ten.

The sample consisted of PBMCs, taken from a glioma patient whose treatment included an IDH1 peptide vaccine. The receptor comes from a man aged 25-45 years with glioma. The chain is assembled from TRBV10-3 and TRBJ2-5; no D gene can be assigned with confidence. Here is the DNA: TGTGCCATCAGTGAGTCAAGGGTAGAGACCCAGTACTTC. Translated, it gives CAISESRVETQYF.